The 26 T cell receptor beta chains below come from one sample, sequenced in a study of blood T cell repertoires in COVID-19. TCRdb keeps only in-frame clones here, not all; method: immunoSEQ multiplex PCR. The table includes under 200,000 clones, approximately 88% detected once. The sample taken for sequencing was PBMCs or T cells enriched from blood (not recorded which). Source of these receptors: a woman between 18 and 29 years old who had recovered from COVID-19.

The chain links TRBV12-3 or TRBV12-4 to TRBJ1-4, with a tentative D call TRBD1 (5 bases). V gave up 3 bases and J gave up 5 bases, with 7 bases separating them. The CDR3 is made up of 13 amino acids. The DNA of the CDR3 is TGTGCCAGCAGTTTTCAGGGCAATGAAAAACTGTTTTTT. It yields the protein CASSFQGNEKLFF.

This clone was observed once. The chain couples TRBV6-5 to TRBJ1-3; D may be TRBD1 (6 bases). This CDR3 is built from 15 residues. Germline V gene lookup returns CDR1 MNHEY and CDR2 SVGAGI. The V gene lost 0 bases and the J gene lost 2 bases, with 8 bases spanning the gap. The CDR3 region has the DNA TGTGCCAGCAGTTACTCCACAGGGACTGGAAACACCATATATTTT. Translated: CASSYSTGTGNTIYF.

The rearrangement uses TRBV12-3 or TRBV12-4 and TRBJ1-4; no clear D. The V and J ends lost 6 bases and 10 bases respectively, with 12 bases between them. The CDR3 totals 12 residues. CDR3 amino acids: CASRSSVGKLFF. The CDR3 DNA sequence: TGTGCCAGCAGGTCTTCGGTTGGAAAACTGTTTTTT.

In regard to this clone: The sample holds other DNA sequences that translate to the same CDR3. The CDR3 sequence: CASSLGQGYSNQPQHF. The CDR3 DNA reads TGTGCCAGCAGTCTCGGACAGGGATATAGCAATCAGCCCCAGCATTTT. This chain connects TRBV28 to TRBJ1-5; 8 bases fit TRBD1. In germline, CDR1 is MDHEN, CDR2 SYDVKM. With 5 bases clipped from V and 0 bases from J, the junction kept 6 bases outside the gene matches. CDR3 size: 16 residues.

CDR3 nucleotide sequence: TGTGCCACCAGTGATGGGGGACAGGAGCGCGAAGCTTTCTTT. Amino acids: CATSDGGQEREAFF. The rearrangement uses TRBV24-1 and TRBJ1-1; 8 positions agree with TRBD1. The CDR3 is made up of 14 amino acids. The V gene's germline CDR1 is KGHDR and CDR2 SFDVKD. J was trimmed by 8 bases and V by 3 bases; bases with no gene match: 7.

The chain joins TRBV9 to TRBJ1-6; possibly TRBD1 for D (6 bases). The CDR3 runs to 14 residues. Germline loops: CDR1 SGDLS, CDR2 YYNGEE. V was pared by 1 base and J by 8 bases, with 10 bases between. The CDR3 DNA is TGTGCCAGCAGCGTATCAGGGGTGGATTCACCCCTCCACTTT. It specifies CASSVSGVDSPLHF.

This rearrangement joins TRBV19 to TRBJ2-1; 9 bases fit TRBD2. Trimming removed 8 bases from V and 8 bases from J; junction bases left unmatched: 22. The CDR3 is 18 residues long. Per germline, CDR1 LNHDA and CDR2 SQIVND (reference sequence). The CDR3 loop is CASSFKSLAGGPLDEQFF. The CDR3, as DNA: TGTGCCAGTTCCTTCAAGAGCCTGGCGGGGGGGCCTCTCGATGAGCAGTTCTTC.

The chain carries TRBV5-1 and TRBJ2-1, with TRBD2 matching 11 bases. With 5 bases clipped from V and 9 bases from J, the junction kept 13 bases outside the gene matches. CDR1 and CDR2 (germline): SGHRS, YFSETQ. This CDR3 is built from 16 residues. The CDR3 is CASSFLTSGDMGEQFF. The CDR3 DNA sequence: TGCGCCAGCAGTTTCCTGACTAGCGGGGATATGGGTGAGCAGTTCTTC.

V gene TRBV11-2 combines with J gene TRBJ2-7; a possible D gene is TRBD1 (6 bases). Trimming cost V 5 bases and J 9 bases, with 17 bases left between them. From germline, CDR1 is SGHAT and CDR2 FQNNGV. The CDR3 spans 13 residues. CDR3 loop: CASSMDGGLGQYF. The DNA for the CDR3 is TGTGCCAGCAGCATGGATGGGGGCCTGGGGCAGTACTTC.

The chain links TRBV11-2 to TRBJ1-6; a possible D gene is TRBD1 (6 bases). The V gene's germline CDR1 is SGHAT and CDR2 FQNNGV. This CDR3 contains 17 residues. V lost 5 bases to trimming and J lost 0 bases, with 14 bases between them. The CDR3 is CASSRQVPNSYNSPLHF. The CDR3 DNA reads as TGTGCCAGCAGCCGACAGGTGCCCAACTCCTATAATTCACCCCTCCACTTT.

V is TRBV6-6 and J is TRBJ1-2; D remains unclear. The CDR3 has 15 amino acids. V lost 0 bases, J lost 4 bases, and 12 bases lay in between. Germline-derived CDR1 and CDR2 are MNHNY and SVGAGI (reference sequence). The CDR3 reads CASSYSESGVYGYTF. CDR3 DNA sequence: TGTGCCAGCAGTTACTCAGAGTCCGGGGTCTATGGCTACACCTTC.

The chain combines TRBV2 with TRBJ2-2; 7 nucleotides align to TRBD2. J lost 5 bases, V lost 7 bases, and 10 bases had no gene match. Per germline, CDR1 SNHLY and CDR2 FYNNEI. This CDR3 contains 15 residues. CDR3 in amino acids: CASTPAGLPTGELFF. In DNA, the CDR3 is TGTGCCAGCACTCCCGCGGGACTACCAACCGGGGAGCTGTTTTTT.

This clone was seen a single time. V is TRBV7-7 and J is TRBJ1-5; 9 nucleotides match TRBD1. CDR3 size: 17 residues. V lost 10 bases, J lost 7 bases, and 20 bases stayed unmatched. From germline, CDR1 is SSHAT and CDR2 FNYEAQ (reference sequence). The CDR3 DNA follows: TGTGCCACCCCAATCGAGGGACAGGGATGCTCACAGCAGCCCCAGCATTTT. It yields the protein CATPIEGQGCSQQPQHF.

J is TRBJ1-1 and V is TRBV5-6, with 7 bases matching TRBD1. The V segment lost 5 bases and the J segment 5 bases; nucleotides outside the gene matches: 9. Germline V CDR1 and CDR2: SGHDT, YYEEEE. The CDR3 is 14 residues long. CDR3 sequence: CASRPRGGRTEAFF. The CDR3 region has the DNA TGTGCCAGCAGGCCGCGAGGGGGCAGGACTGAAGCTTTCTTT.

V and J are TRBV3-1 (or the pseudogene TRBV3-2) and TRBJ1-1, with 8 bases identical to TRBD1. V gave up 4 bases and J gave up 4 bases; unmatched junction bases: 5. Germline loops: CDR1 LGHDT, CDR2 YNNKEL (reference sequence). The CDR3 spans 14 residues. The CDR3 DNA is TGTGCCAGCAGCCCTAACGGACAGGGCACTGAAGCTTTCTTT. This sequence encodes CASSPNGQGTEAFF.

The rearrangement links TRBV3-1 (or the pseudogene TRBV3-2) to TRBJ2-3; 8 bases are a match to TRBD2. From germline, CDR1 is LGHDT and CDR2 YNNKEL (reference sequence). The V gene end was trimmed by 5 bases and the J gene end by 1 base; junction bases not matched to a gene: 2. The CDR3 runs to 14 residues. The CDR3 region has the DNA TGTGCCAGCAGCGAGCGGGGGCGCACAGATACGCAGTATTTT. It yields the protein CASSERGRTDTQYF.

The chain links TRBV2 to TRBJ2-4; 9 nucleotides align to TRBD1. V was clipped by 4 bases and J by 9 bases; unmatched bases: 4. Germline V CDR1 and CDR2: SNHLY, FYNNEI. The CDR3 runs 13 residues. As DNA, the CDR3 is TGTGCCAGCAGTGGGGGACAGGGAGGCATTCAGTACTTC. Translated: CASSGGQGGIQYF.

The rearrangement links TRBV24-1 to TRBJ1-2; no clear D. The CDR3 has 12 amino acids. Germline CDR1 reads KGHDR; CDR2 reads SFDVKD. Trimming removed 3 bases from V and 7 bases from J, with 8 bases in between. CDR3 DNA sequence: TGTGCCACCAGTGATAGCTTGAGTGGCTACACCTTC. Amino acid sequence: CATSDSLSGYTF.

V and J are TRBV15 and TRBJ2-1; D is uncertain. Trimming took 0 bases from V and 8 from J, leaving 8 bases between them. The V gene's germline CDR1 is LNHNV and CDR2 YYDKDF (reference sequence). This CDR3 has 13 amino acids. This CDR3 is CATSRDWRDEQFF. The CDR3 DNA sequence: TGTGCCACCAGCAGAGACTGGAGAGATGAGCAGTTCTTC.

This chain's CDR3 is CASSLDTGQGQPQHF. The CDR3 DNA sequence: TGCGCCAGCAGCTTGGATACAGGGCAAGGTCAGCCCCAGCATTTT. The chain has TRBV5-1 and TRBJ1-5; maybe TRBD1 (6 bases). CDR1 and CDR2 from the germline V gene are SGHRS and YFSETQ. Trimming shortened V by 0 bases and J by 6 bases, and 13 bases separated the two germline ends. The CDR3 loop spans 15 amino acids.

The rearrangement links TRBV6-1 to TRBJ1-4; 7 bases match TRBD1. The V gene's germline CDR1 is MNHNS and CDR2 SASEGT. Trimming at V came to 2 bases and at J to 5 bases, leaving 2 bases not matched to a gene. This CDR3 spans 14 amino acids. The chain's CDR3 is CASSENRGNEKLFF. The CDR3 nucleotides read TGTGCCAGCAGTGAAAACAGGGGAAATGAAAAACTGTTTTTT.

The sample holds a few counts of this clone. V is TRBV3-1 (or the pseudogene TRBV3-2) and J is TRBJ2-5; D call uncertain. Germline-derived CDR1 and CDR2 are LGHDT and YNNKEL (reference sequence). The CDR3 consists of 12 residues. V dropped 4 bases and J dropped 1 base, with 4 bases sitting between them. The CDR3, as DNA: TGTGCCAGCAGCCCGTTCCAAGAGACCCAGTACTTC. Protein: CASSPFQETQYF.

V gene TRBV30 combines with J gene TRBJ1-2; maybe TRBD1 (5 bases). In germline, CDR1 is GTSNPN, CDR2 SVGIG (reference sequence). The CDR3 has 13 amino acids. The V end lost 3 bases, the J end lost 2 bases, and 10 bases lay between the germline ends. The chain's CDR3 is CAWRAGINYGYTF. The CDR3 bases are TGTGCCTGGAGGGCAGGGATCAACTATGGCTACACCTTC.

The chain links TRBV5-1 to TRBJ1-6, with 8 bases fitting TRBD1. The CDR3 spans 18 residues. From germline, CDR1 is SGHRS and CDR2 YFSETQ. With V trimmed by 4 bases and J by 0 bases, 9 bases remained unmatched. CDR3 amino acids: CASSPGTGSSSYNSPLHF. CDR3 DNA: TGCGCCAGCAGCCCAGGGACAGGATCGAGCTCCTATAATTCACCCCTCCACTTT.

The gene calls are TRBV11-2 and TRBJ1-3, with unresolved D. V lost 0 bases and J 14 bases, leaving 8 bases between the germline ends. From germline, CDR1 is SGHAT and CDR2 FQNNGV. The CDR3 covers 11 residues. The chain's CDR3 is CASSLDDKVYF. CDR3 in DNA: TGTGCCAGCAGCTTAGACGACAAAGTATATTTT.

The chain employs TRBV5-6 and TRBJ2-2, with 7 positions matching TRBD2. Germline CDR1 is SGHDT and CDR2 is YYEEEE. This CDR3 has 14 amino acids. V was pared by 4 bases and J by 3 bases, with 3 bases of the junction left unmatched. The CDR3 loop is CASSNGGYTGELFF. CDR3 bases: TGTGCCAGCAGCAACGGGGGGTACACCGGGGAGCTGTTTTTT.